This T cell receptor beta chain was sequenced during a study of blood T cell repertoires in COVID-19 (TCRdb year 2020). Concerning the study at large: Samples covering the acute and convalescent phases of COVID-19 were provided by collaborators in the United States, Italy and Spain. The prospective study material was composed of cDNA or gDNA derived from T cells, B-cell-depleted T cells, or PBMCs. Subjects who had been exposed to COVID-19, were actively infected with it, or had recovered from it provided the deeply sampled blood TCRbeta repertoires that made up the dataset. The repertoires were released in a freely available public database meant as a resource for research on the immune response to SARS-CoV-2. The samples were drawn from the first 160 participants of the ongoing ImmuneRACE study and from some 1,300 subjects provided by 6 global collaborators. The sample metadata nearly always contained a de-identified subject ID, COVID-19 status, age in years and sex. Where available, HLA class I and class II types were obtained from metadata supplied by the sample provider rather than from assay-based typing. Summary of the overall study and its limitations: Clinical and demographic metadata were provided uncurated, with the amount varying by source and participant.

In this sample, this clone turned up a few times. No cognate antigen has been identified for it. Base qualities are not at hand, and no much larger clone is one base apart. The germline V gene provides CDR1 KGHSH and CDR2 LQKENI. Trimming leaves V shorter by 6 bases and J shorter by 3 bases, with the junction holding 5 bases beyond the gene matches. The cysteine opens and the phenylalanine closes a CDR3 of 15 amino acids. The kept DNA is CDR3 alone, 45 bases in frame from the first base. At one collaborating source in Seattle, patients were enrolled during active infection and were followed longitudinally through the course of disease. Each collaborating institution followed its own protocols to collect whole blood in K2EDTA tubes. Collaborator samples were shipped for TCRbeta analysis as frozen whole blood, isolated PBMCs, or DNA extracted from either sample type. TCRbeta CDR3 regions were amplified from genomic DNA by means of the immunoSEQ Assay, a bias-controlled multiplex PCR. Processing in the source paper ran as follows. The number of nucleated cells in each sample was estimated by amplification of reference gene primers within the assay. To quantify the absolute abundance of each unique TCRbeta CDR3 rearrangement, sequence reads were collapsed and filtered. For each sample, productive Simpson clonality was calculated as the square root of Simpson's diversity index across productive rearrangements. TCRdb retrieved this table from immuneACCESS and kept in-frame rearrangements only. Not all clones are present; in checked studies, unresolved V genes account for under half, and no reason is known for the remainder. V and J calls and clone size are copied from that table; D and trimming were computed from the DNA. Recorded for this sample are under 300,000 clones; 65% to 90% of them occurred a single time. The ten largest make up under 15% of the sample.

The TCR originated in a woman aged 70-85 years with COVID-19, enrolled during active disease. The specimen sequenced was peripheral blood. The sequence is built from TRBV18 and TRBJ1-1, with 12 central nucleotides matching TRBD1. The DNA reads as follows: TGTGCCAGCTCCGGGACAGGGGGCGCAGACACTGAAGCTTTCTTT. Translated, it gives CASSGTGGADTEAFF.